The 13 T cell receptor beta chains in this list originate from one sample, sequenced in a study of T-cell memory formation after mild COVID-19. Each CDR3 protein is one row after TCRdb ran MiXCR on the 5' RACE reads. The data show about 320,000 distinct CDR3 sequences, with roughly an eighth seen just once and over 20% held by the top ten. Sequencing input: PBMCs or a T cell subset sorted from them (not recorded which). These receptors all stem from a man aged 18 to 30 who had mild COVID-19 (a few samples of this study predate the infection). Cell type and time point are not known.

This clonotype occurred a few times. V is TRBV4-2 and J is TRBJ2-1, with 8 bases aligning to TRBD2. J gave up 6 bases and V 8 bases, and 15 bases lay outside the gene matches. The germline V gene has CDR1 LGHNA and CDR2 YNFKEQ. CDR3 length: 16 residues. The CDR3: CASRPFSGGGPNEQFF. The CDR3 bases are TGTGCCAGCCGCCCTTTTTCGGGGGGGGGCCCCAATGAGCAGTTCTTC.

This clonotype was picked up a small number of times. The chain employs TRBV4-3 and TRBJ2-1, with TRBD2 identical over 10 bases. The CDR3 covers 16 residues. Looked up from germline, CDR1 is LGHNA and CDR2 is YSLEER. The V and J ends lost 4 bases and 4 bases, in that order; junction bases with no gene match: 7. In nucleotides, the CDR3 is TGCGCCAGCAGCCCATCTACTAGCGGGGTGTACAATGAGCAGTTCTTC. Its translation: CASSPSTSGVYNEQFF.

The J gene is TRBJ2-7, the V gene TRBV6-1; TRBD1 might be the D (6 bases). The CDR3 runs 15 residues. V gave up 4 bases and J gave up 4 bases, with 17 bases separating them. Germline-derived CDR1 and CDR2 are MNHNS and SASEGT. CDR3 in DNA: TGTGCCAGCAGTGGACCGGGACATACCCTATACGAGCAGTACGTC. Its translation is CASSGPGHTLYEQYV.

This chain uses TRBV12-3 or TRBV12-4 with TRBJ1-2, with a possible D match to TRBD1 (6 bases). This CDR3 is built from 13 residues. Trimming took off 7 bases at V and 4 bases at J, with 13 bases between the two ends. The CDR3: CASTVQGGYGYTF. The CDR3 coding sequence is TGTGCCAGCACCGTACAGGGCGGCTATGGCTACACCTTC.

The chain carries TRBV20-1 and TRBJ2-2; 8 positions match TRBD1. The CDR3 has 13 residues. Trimming at V came to 4 bases and at J to 6 bases, leaving 4 bases not matched to a gene. From germline, CDR1 is DFQATT and CDR2 SNEGSKA (reference sequence). The CDR3 loop reads CSAMDREAGELFF. The CDR3 DNA reads TGCAGTGCTATGGACAGGGAGGCCGGGGAGCTGTTTTTT.

This clonotype has a handful of counts. The chain has TRBV12-3 or TRBV12-4 and TRBJ2-5; the D gene is possibly TRBD2 (7 bases). The V end was cut by 3 bases, the J end by 7 bases, with 15 bases between. This CDR3 is built from 14 residues. The CDR3 DNA follows: TGTGCCAGCAGTTTTTTCGGGGGGCGAGGGACCCAGTACTTC. As protein: CASSFFGGRGTQYF.

The chain employs TRBV3-1 and TRBJ2-5; 8 bases fit TRBD1. The germline CDR1 and CDR2 sequences are LGHDT and YNNKEL (reference sequence). The CDR3 runs 16 residues. Losses at the gene ends were 3 bases for V and 4 bases for J; bases not matched to a gene: 10. The DNA for the CDR3 is TGTGCCAGCAGCCAGGGCTCCGGGACAGGTGGAGAGACCCAGTACTTC. Translation gives CASSQGSGTGGETQYF.

This clonotype was recorded at least ten times. The rearrangement joins TRBV12-3 or TRBV12-4 to TRBJ2-3; D is unclear. V dropped 1 base and J dropped 8 bases, with 13 bases sitting between them. This CDR3 has 14 amino acids. This chain's CDR3 is CASSLEGQLGTQYF. CDR3 bases: TGTGCCAGCAGTTTAGAAGGGCAACTGGGTACGCAGTATTTT.

This clonotype was seen at least ten times. This chain connects TRBV18 to TRBJ2-7; 7 bases line up with TRBD1. This CDR3 has 13 residues. CDR1 and CDR2 from the germline V gene are KGHSH and LQKENI. Trimming cost V 5 bases and J 6 bases; bases outside gene matches: 7. The CDR3 bases are TGTGCCAGCTCATCAACAGGGGTTAGCGAGCAGTACTTC. It yields the protein CASSSTGVSEQYF.

The rearrangement links TRBV28 to TRBJ2-3; 7 nucleotides align to TRBD1. Germline CDR1 MDHEN, CDR2 SYDVKM. The CDR3 spans 14 residues. The ends lost 10 bases at V and 6 bases at J; junction bases unmatched: 13. Here the CDR3 DNA reads TGTGCCACTAAGGACAGGAGAGGGAGTGATACGCAGTATTTT. The encoded protein is CATKDRRGSDTQYF. Filled out from reference TRBV28 and TRBJ2-3, the complete variable domain reads DVKVTQSSRYLVKRTGEKVFLECVQDMDHENMFWYRQDPGLGLRLIYFSYDVKMKEKGDIPEGYSVSREKKERFSLILESASTNQTSMYLCATKDRRGSDTQYFGPGTRLTVL.

Many counts were recorded for this clonotype. The rearrangement links TRBV5-1 to TRBJ2-3, with D tentatively TRBD1 or TRBD2 (5 bases each). The CDR3 is made up of 12 amino acids. Trimming left V 7 bases short and J 0 bases short, with 6 bases between. CDR1 SGHRS and CDR2 YFSETQ come from the germline V gene. CDR3 protein: CASRDSTDTQYF. For the CDR3, the DNA is TGCGCCAGCCGGGACAGCACAGATACGCAGTATTTT.

This clonotype was picked up a small number of times. The genes are TRBV7-3 and TRBJ1-1, with a possible D match to TRBD1 (6 bases). V gave up 5 bases and J gave up 7 bases, with 20 bases separating them. CDR3 length: 15 residues. Germline loops: CDR1 SGHTA, CDR2 FQGTGA. CDR3: CASSPEPGQYVEAFF. The CDR3 nucleotides read TGTGCCAGCAGCCCGGAACCTGGACAGTATGTTGAAGCTTTCTTT.

This clonotype has a handful of counts. This chain connects TRBV12-3 or TRBV12-4 to TRBJ1-1; 7 nucleotides match TRBD1. The ends lost 5 bases at V and 11 bases at J; junction bases unmatched: 8. This CDR3 comprises 12 residues. CDR3 nucleotides: TGTGCCAGCAGTAGGGGGCTTTTGGGGGCTTTCTTT. It encodes CASSRGLLGAFF.